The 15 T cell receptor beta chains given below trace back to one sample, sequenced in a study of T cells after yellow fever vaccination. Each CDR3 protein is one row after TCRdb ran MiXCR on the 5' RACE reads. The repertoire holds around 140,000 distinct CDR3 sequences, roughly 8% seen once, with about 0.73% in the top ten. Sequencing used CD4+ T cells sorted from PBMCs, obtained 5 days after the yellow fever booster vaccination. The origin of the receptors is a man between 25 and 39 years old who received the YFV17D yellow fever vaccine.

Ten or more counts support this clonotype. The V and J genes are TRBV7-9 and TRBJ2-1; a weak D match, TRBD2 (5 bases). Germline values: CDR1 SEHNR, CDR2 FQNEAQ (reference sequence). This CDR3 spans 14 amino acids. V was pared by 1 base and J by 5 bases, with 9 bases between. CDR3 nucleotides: TGTGCCAGCAGCTTAGGGACTGGAAACAATGAGCAGTTCTTC. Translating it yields CASSLGTGNNEQFF. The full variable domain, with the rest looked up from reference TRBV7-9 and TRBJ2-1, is DTGVSQNPRHKITKRGQNVTFRCDPISEHNRLYWYRQTLGQGPEFLTYFQNEAQLEKSRLLSDRFSAERPKGSFSTLEIQRTEQGDSAMYLCASSLGTGNNEQFFGPGTRLTVL.

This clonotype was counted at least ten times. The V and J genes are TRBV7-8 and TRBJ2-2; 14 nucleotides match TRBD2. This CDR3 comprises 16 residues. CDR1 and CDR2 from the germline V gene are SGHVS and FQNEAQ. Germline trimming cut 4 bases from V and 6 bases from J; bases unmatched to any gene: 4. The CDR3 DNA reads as TGTGCCAGCAGCTCGCCGGGACTAGCGGGAGCCGGGGAGCTGTTTTTT. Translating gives CASSSPGLAGAGELFF.

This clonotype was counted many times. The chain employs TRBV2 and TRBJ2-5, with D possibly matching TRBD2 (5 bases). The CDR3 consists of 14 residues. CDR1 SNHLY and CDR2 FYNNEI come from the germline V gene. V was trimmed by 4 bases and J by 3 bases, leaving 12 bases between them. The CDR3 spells CASSANRDEETQYF. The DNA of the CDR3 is TGTGCCAGCAGTGCAAACCGGGATGAAGAGACCCAGTACTTC.

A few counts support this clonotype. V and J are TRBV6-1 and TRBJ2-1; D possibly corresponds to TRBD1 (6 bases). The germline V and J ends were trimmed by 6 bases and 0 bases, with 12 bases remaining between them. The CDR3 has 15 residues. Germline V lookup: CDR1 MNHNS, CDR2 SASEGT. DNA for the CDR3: TGTGCCAGCAGGGGAACAGGGAGCTCCTACAATGAGCAGTTCTTC. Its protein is CASRGTGSSYNEQFF.

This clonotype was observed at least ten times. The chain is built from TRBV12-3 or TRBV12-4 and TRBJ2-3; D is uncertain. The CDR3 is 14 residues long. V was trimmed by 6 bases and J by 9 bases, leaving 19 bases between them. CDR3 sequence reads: CASRDSRLGYTQYF. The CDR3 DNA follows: TGTGCCAGCAGAGATAGCCGATTGGGGTACACGCAGTATTTT.

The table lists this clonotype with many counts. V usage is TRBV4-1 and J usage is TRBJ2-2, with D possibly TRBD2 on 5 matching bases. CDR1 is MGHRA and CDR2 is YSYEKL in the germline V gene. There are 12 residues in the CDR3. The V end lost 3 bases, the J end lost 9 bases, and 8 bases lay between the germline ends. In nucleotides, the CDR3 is TGCGCCAGCAGCCAGGGGAGCTGGGAGCTGTTTTTT. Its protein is CASSQGSWELFF.

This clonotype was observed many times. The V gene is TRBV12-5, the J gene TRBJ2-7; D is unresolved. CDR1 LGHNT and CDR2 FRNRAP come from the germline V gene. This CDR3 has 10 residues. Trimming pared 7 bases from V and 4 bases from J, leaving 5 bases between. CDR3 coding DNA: TGTGCTAGTGAAGGGTACGAGCAGTACTTC. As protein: CASEGYEQYF.

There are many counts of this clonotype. The CDR3 bases are TGTGCCAGCAGTTTTGCTGCCCGAGAGACCCAGTACTTC. Protein sequence: CASSFAARETQYF. The chain links TRBV12-3 or TRBV12-4 to TRBJ2-5; D remains ambiguous. The CDR3 consists of 13 residues. The V gene lost 3 bases and the J gene lost 4 bases, with 9 bases spanning the gap.

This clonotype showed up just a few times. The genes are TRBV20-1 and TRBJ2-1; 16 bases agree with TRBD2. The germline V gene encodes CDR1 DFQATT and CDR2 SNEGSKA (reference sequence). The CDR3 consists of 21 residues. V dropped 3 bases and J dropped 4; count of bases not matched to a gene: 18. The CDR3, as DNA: TGCAGTGCTAGGGGCGGACCCCGGGGACTAGCGGGAGGGCGAGGGTACAATGAGCAGTTCTTC. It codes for CSARGGPRGLAGGRGYNEQFF.

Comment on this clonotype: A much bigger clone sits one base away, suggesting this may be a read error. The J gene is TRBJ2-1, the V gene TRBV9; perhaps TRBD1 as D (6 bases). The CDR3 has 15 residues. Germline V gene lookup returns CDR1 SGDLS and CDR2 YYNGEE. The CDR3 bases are TGTGTCAGCAGCGCCCCGGGACAATACTACAATGAGCAGTTCTTC. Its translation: CVSSAPGQYYNEQFF.

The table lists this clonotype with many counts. The CDR3 nucleotides are TGTGCCAGCACCATAGCGGGAAGCGGCGAGCAGTACTTC. Translated: CASTIAGSGEQYF. The chain combines TRBV7-2 with TRBJ2-7, with TRBD2 identical over 8 bases. The CDR3 length is 13 residues. Trimming at V came to 7 bases and at J to 6 bases, leaving 8 bases not matched to a gene. The germline gives CDR1 SGHTA, CDR2 FQGNSA.

The CDR3 DNA is TGCGCCAGCAGCTTGATTCCCGCTAGGACCCAGTACTTC. Translation gives CASSLIPARTQYF. The chain combines TRBV5-1 with TRBJ2-5; D not certain. Deletions cut 1 base from V and 7 bases from J, with 11 bases between. Germline V gene data show CDR1 as SGHRS and CDR2 as YFSETQ. The length of the CDR3 is 13 residues.

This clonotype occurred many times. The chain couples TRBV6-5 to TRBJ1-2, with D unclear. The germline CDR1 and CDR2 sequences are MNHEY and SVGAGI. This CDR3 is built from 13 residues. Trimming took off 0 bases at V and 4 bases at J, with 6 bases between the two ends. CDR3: CASSYSASYGYTF. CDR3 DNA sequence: TGTGCCAGCAGTTACTCGGCTTCCTATGGCTACACCTTC.

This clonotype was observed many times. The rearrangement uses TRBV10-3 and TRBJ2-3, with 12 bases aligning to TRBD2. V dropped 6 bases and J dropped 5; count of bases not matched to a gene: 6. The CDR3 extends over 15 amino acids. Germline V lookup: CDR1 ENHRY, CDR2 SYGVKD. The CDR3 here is CAIRDPGLAGDTQYF. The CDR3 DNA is TGTGCCATCAGAGACCCGGGACTAGCGGGAGATACGCAGTATTTT.

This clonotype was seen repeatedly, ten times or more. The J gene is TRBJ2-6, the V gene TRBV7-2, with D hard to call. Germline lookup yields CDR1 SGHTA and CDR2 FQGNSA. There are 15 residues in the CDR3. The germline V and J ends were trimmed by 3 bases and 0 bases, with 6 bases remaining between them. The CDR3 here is CASSLGVSGANVLTF. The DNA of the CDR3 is TGTGCCAGCAGCTTGGGTGTCTCTGGGGCCAACGTCCTGACTTTC.